The TCR beta chain described here comes from a study of early T cells in non-severe SARS-CoV-2 infection. V trimming: 4 bases; J trimming: 3 bases; junction bases outside the gene matches: 3. There are 15 residues in the CDR3. Per the germline V gene, CDR1 is SGHAT and CDR2 is FQNNGV. TCRdb used MiXCR to reprocess the 5' RACE reads, holding one entry per CDR3 protein. Here the sample spans over 55,000 distinct CDR3 sequences, around 12% being singletons. About this clonotype: No antigen is known for it.

Findings and caveats of the study: Comparison of clonotypes with VDJdb favored anti-spike CD8 responses while missing private and CD4 specificities.

The chain recombines TRBV11-2 with TRBJ2-1; TRBD1 agrees at 10 bases. The source of this sequence is an adult who was a healthcare worker with PCR-confirmed SARS-CoV-2 infection or an uninfected control (not recorded which). Sequenced material: whole blood, taken at baseline. This CDR3 reads CASSSGTGVYNEQFF. The CDR3 region has the DNA TGTGCCAGCAGCTCCGGGACAGGGGTCTACAATGAGCAGTTCTTC.